These 13 T cell receptor beta chains were sequenced from one sample in a study of identical twins' blood T cells (dated by TCRdb to the early 2010s). Libraries were built with 5' RACE. Reads for this sample came from an Illumina Genome Analyzer IIx. TCRdb reanalyzed the raw reads on its own, using fastp at Q25 for trimming and MiXCR for clone calling, and kept in-frame beta chains. Rows are unified per CDR3 protein, each entry keeping the most common DNA and genes. This sample has 350,000 to 450,000 distinct CDR3 sequences in its table, and 25% to 35% of those were observed once. About 6% of the sample is taken by the ten largest. The sequencing sample was made of PBMCs. These receptor sequences come from a woman aged 18-55 years in good health.

In DNA, the CDR3 is TGTGCCAGCAGGACCTCGGCCGGGGAGCTGTTTTTT. Amino acids: CASRTSAGELFF. This rearrangement joins TRBV9 to TRBJ2-2; no clear D. Germline CDR1 is SGDLS and CDR2 is YYNGEE. There are 12 residues in the CDR3. The V end was cut by 5 bases, the J end by 6 bases, with 8 bases between.

This clonotype turned up a few times. J is TRBJ1-1 and V is TRBV5-1; D remains unclear. V shed 4 bases and J shed 1 base, with 11 bases lying between them. This CDR3 has 14 amino acids. Germline V gene sequence: CDR1 SGHRS, CDR2 YFSETQ. Here the CDR3 reads CASSKMPGNTEAFF. The DNA for the CDR3 is TGCGCCAGCAGCAAGATGCCGGGGAACACTGAAGCTTTCTTT.

This clonotype was counted only a few times. The chain combines TRBV4-3 with TRBJ1-3; TRBD1 might be the D (6 bases). The CDR3 consists of 17 residues. V lost 4 bases, J lost 4 bases, and 20 bases lay in between. Germline V lookup: CDR1 LGHNA, CDR2 YSLEER. The CDR3 loop is CASSLSSGGARGNTIYF. The CDR3, as DNA: TGCGCCAGCAGCCTGAGTTCGGGGGGCGCGCGGGGAAACACCATATATTTT.

This clonotype has just a few counts. The V call is TRBV9, the J call TRBJ2-5; weak D call: TRBD2 (5 bases). CDR3 size: 14 residues. Germline V gene lookup returns CDR1 SGDLS and CDR2 YYNGEE. Trimming took off 0 bases at V and 3 bases at J, with 9 bases between the two ends. The CDR3 reads CASSVATGKETQYF. CDR3 sequence (DNA): TGTGCCAGCAGCGTAGCTACGGGGAAAGAGACCCAGTACTTC.

This clonotype was counted at least ten times. V is TRBV6-1 and J is TRBJ2-7; D is ambiguous. CDR3 size: 12 residues. The V end lost 3 bases, the J end lost 4 bases, and 7 bases lay between the germline ends. Germline CDR1 is MNHNS and CDR2 is SASEGT. DNA of the CDR3: TGTGCCAGCAGTGACATAGGTTACGAGCAGTACTTC. Translation: CASSDIGYEQYF.

Turning to this clonotype: In this CDR3 the conserved last residue, phenylalanine or tryptophan, is missing, so a read error is likely. The chain has TRBV5-1 and TRBJ1-2; unclear D gene. Germline V gene sequence: CDR1 SGHRS, CDR2 YFSETQ. V shed 2 bases and J shed 4 bases, with 6 bases lying between them. CDR3 length equals 12 residues. The CDR3 loop reads CASSFSSYGYTS. The DNA for the CDR3 is TGCGCCAGCAGCTTTAGCTCCTATGGCTACACCTCC.

To note about this clonotype: An end of the junction differs from the germline gene, which may be a read error. The chain is built from TRBV5-5 and TRBJ1-5; D remains unclear. CDR1 and CDR2 from the germline V gene are SGHKS and YYEKEE (reference sequence). The CDR3 consists of 15 residues. The CDR3 bases are TGTGCCAACAGCAAGACAAACAGTGCCTATCAGCCCCAGCATTTT. This sequence encodes CANSKTNSAYQPQHF. Drawing the rest from reference TRBV5-5 and TRBJ1-5, the complete variable domain is DAGVTQSPTHLIKTRGQQVTLRCSPISGHKSVSWYQQVLGQGPQFIFQYYEKEERGRGNFPDRFSARQFPNYSSELNVNALLLGDSALYLCANSKTNSAYQPQHFGDGTRLSIL.

This clonotype was seen ten or more times. The genes are TRBV29-1 and TRBJ2-3; 11 bases align to TRBD2. The ends lost 0 bases at V and 4 bases at J; junction bases unmatched: 12. CDR3 length: 18 amino acids. Germline V gene sequence: CDR1 SQVTM, CDR2 ANQGSEA. The CDR3 protein is CSVEDLYGTSGVADTQYF. The CDR3 DNA follows: TGCAGCGTTGAAGATCTTTATGGGACTAGCGGAGTAGCAGATACGCAGTATTTT.

This clonotype was recorded only once. This may be a read error: a much more frequent sequence differs by one nucleotide. The gene calls are TRBV12-3 or TRBV12-4 and TRBJ1-2; D gene unclear. There are 10 residues in the CDR3. V was cut by 8 bases and J by 7 bases, with 8 bases left in between. The CDR3 reads CASGTPGYTF. Here the CDR3 DNA reads TGTGCCAGCGGCACACCTGGCTACACCTTC.

The CDR3 loop is CASTPGRLSYEQYF. The CDR3 DNA is TGCGCCAGCACCCCGGGCCGCCTCTCCTACGAGCAGTACTTC. This chain links TRBV5-1 with TRBJ2-7; D not certain. Germline V CDR1 and CDR2: SGHRS, YFSETQ. The CDR3 sequence is 14 residues long. V lost 6 bases, J lost 0 bases, and 13 bases lay in between.

The chain combines TRBV27 with TRBJ1-2; 8 bases map to TRBD1. After removal of 4 bases from V and 6 bases from J, the junction contained 10 bases not matched to a gene. The CDR3 extends over 15 amino acids. Germline V gives CDR1 MNHEY, CDR2 SMNVEV (reference sequence). CDR3 protein: CASSSLQGEFDGYTF. The CDR3 DNA is TGTGCCAGCAGTTCGCTACAGGGGGAGTTCGATGGCTACACCTTC.

This clonotype was seen more than once but under ten times. The chain uses TRBV11-2 and TRBJ2-3, with D hard to call. Germline loops: CDR1 SGHAT, CDR2 FQNNGV. V was trimmed by 2 bases and J by 5 bases, leaving 17 bases between them. The CDR3 is 16 residues long. CDR3 sequence: CASSLSLGLVGDTQYF. The CDR3 DNA reads as TGTGCCAGCAGCTTATCCTTGGGGTTGGTGGGAGATACGCAGTATTTT.

Details on this clonotype: Germline and junction disagree at one end, which may indicate a read error. The CDR3 DNA follows: TGCGGTGCTATCAGAGCGGGTTCTAGCACAGATACGCAGTATTTT. This codes for CGAIRAGSSTDTQYF. The chain uses TRBV20-1 and TRBJ2-3; a possible D gene is TRBD2 (6 bases). This CDR3 region has 15 residues. Germline V gives CDR1 DFQATT, CDR2 SNEGSKA (reference sequence).